This T cell receptor beta chain was recorded in a study of CXCR3-negative and CXCR3-positive naive CD8 T cells. Study-wide results and caveats: Each naive subset displayed comparably high diversity, whereas memory CD8+ cells displayed much lower diversity. With surface CD5 comparable between naive subsets, TCR strength was estimated using properties derived from the TRB CDR3.

CDR1 and CDR2 from the germline V gene are MNHEY and SVGEGT. The CDR3 covers 15 residues. UMI labels and 5' RACE were used to prepare the TRB cDNA libraries. TCRdb re-called the 5' RACE reads; one entry per CDR3 protein, DNA not given. In total, the table holds roughly 48,000 distinct CDR3 sequences. Details on this clonotype: Its antigen is not known.

Sequencing input: memory CD8+ T cells from blood. The chain employs TRBV6-2 or TRBV6-3 and TRBJ2-1; TCRdb returns TRBD2, unconfirmable since there is no DNA. This clonotype originated in a human donor in good health. Some clones in this sample may be carry-over from other donors' samples. This CDR3 is CASSYRREGNNEQFF.